Sequencing of this TCR beta chain was carried out in a study of beta chain features in type 1 diabetes. Study outcomes and limitations: Cells carrying high TCR expression could end up over-represented when cDNA is sequenced. For TCRB rearrangement, an influence of HLA type remained unresolved here. All four CD4+ subsets of Type 1 diabetes patients contained TCRB CDR3s that were moderately but significantly shorter.

This clone has only a few counts. Its specificity is not known. As every portion of the isolated RNA was reverse transcribed, the sequencing read expressed TCRB transcripts. Only in-frame clones appear in the TCRdb table, and some are missing; sequencing was by immunoSEQ multiplex PCR. The profile shows about 99,000 clones, over 25% of them singletons. In germline, CDR1 is SGHAT, CDR2 FQNNGV. V dropped 5 bases and J dropped 7 bases, with 17 bases sitting between them. The CDR3 runs 14 residues. Each donor gave one heparinised blood draw averaging about 110 mL. Using CD45RO/CCR7/CD25/CD127/CD95/CD27, CD4+ naive, central memory, regulatory and stem cell-like memory cells were sorted.

The sequenced sample was central memory CD4+ T cells from blood. This TCR came from a woman aged 18-29 years with type 1 diabetes. The rearrangement joins TRBV11-2 to TRBJ2-5, with D possibly being TRBD2 (6 bases). CDR3 in amino acids: CASSAGSGDRTQYF. In nucleotides, the CDR3 is TGTGCCAGCAGCGCCGGTAGCGGTGACAGGACCCAGTACTTC.